This T cell receptor beta chain emerged from a study of shared clonotypes between healthy human individuals. The study's findings and limits: What naive subsets generally showed was a larger estimated richness than memory subsets showed. Generation probability values for non-shared clonotypes were lower than those for clonotypes shared by all four donors.

The authors loaded around 190 ng DNA, 30,000 to 35,000 T cell genomes, into sorted-subset replicate PCRs. Data came from immunoSEQ multiplex PCR; TCRdb stores just in-frame clones and leaves some out. Of about 2 million clones detected, 85% to 95% appear once; the ten largest clones hold 0.1% to 0.15%. Notes on this clone: Its antigen is unidentified.

The CDR3 sequence is 14 residues long. CDR1 and CDR2 (germline): SGHAT, FQDESV (reference sequence). Trimming cost V 5 bases and J 8 bases; bases outside gene matches: 10. This TCR derives from a man between 18 and 29 years old in good health. The sequenced sample was naive CD4+ T cells sorted from blood. Described subset: CD45RA+ positively selected. V is TRBV11-1 and J is TRBJ1-2, with 8 bases matching TRBD1. The CDR3 sequence: CASSDRDRLNGYTF. As DNA, the CDR3 is TGTGCCAGCAGCGATCGGGACAGGCTGAACGGCTACACCTTC. Together with reference TRBV11-1 and TRBJ1-2, the CDR3 gives the full variable domain: EAEVAQSPRYKITEKSQAVAFWCDPISGHATLYWYRQILGQGPELLVQFQDESVVDDSQLPKDRFSAERLKGVDSTLKIQPAELGDSAMYLCASSDRDRLNGYTFGSGTRLTVV.